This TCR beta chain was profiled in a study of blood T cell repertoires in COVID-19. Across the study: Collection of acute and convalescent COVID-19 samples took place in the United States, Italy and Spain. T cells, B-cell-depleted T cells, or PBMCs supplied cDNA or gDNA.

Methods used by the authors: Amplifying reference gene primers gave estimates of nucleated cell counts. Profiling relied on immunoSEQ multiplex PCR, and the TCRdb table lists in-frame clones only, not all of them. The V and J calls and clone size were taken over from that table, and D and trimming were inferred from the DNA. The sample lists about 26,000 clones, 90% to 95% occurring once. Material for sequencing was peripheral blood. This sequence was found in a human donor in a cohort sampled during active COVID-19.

The CDR3 bases are TGTGCCAGCAGTGAAGGTAGTCAGGGGGTTTCCTATAATTCACCCCTCCACTTT. Translating it yields CASSEGSQGVSYNSPLHF. V and J are TRBV2 and TRBJ1-6, with 7 bases aligning to TRBD1. This CDR3 has 18 amino acids. V shed 1 base, J shed 1 base, and the junction held 7 bases outside the gene matches. Germline V gene lookup returns CDR1 SNHLY and CDR2 FYNNEI. The entire variable domain, with the rest obtained from reference TRBV2 and TRBJ1-6, is as follows: EPEVTQTPSHQVTQMGQEVILRCVPISNHLYFYWYRQILGQKVEFLVSFYNNEISEKSEIFDDQFSVERPDGSNFTLKIRSTKLEDSAMYFCASSEGSQGVSYNSPLHFGNGTRLTVT.